This TCR beta chain was observed in a study of blood T cell repertoires in COVID-19. Study-wide context: Collection of acute and convalescent COVID-19 samples took place in the United States, Italy and Spain. Nucleic acid was either cDNA or gDNA, and it came from T cells, B-cell-depleted T cells, or PBMCs.

This clone was seen a single time. J was trimmed by 3 bases and V by 8 bases; bases with no gene match: 1. This CDR3 has 12 amino acids. Germline loops: CDR1 LNHNV, CDR2 YYDKDF (reference sequence). In the authors' methods: Estimated nucleated cell counts came from reference gene primer amplification. The repertoire was sequenced with immunoSEQ multiplex PCR; TCRdb's copy has only in-frame clones and lacks some. The V and J calls and the clone size are those of that table, but D and trimming were determined from the DNA. The sample has around 280,000 clones, approximately 86% seen once; the top ten hold roughly 2.1%.

Material: peripheral blood. The source is a woman in her twenties or thirties who had recovered from COVID-19. This chain uses TRBV15 with TRBJ1-1; 9 positions match TRBD1. In nucleotides, the CDR3 is TGTGCCACCCGACAGGGGGACACTGAAGCTTTCTTT. Amino acid sequence: CATRQGDTEAFF.